This TCR beta chain was captured in a study of blood T cell repertoires in COVID-19. The germline V gene has CDR1 SGHNT and CDR2 YENEEA. The CDR3 runs to 14 residues. V was trimmed by 5 bases and J by 10 bases, leaving 18 bases between them. Participants were placed into cohorts based on the clinical history they reported. Those designated as exposed participants met a COVID-19 case within 2 weeks before study entry. The assay was immunoSEQ multiplex PCR, and TCRdb's table has in-frame clones only and misses some. This table has approximately 140,000 clones, roughly 89% appearing once. What was sequenced was PBMCs or T cells enriched from blood (not recorded which). The receptor comes from a woman between 50 and 59 years old who had been exposed to COVID-19. J is TRBJ2-4 and V is TRBV11-3, with D possibly TRBD2 on 6 matching bases. DNA for the CDR3: TGTGCCAGCAGCCCAGGGCGGGGATCTGTTATTCAGTACTTC. Amino acids: CASSPGRGSVIQYF.